These 17 T cell receptor beta chains came from one sample sequenced in a study of T cells in tuberculosis. Method: immunoSEQ multiplex PCR; TCRdb's copy keeps in-frame clones and lacks some. The sample includes 23,000 or so clones, roughly 95% of them seen just once. The sequenced material came from PBMCs. All receptors come from a donor under 30 with latent tuberculosis or without tuberculosis infection.

The chain joins TRBV20-1 to TRBJ1-1; tentative D call: TRBD1 (6 bases). V gave up 0 bases and J gave up 8 bases, with 7 bases separating them. This CDR3 has 11 amino acids. Germline CDR1 reads DFQATT; CDR2 reads SNEGSKA (reference sequence). This CDR3 reads CSARDQGEAFF. The CDR3 DNA reads TGCAGTGCTAGAGATCAGGGGGAAGCTTTCTTT.

The rearrangement links TRBV4-1 to TRBJ1-1, with D perhaps TRBD1 (5 bases). CDR3 size: 13 residues. In germline, CDR1 is MGHRA, CDR2 YSYEKL. Trimming cost V 3 bases and J 7 bases, with 12 bases left between them. DNA of the CDR3: TGCGCCAGCAGCCAGGGGCGTGAGAGTGAAGCTTTCTTT. It translates to CASSQGRESEAFF.

The chain links TRBV6-1 to TRBJ1-2, with D tentatively TRBD1 (6 bases). V was trimmed by 0 bases and J by 4 bases, leaving 9 bases between them. CDR3 size: 14 residues. In germline, CDR1 is MNHNS, CDR2 SASEGT. CDR3 amino acids: CASSEAGRGYGYTF. Here the CDR3 DNA reads TGTGCCAGCAGTGAAGCTGGCAGGGGCTATGGCTACACCTTC.

The chain is built from TRBV6-1 and TRBJ2-5, with TRBD2 as a possible D gene (5 bases). CDR1 and CDR2 (germline): MNHNS, SASEGT. The V end lost 2 bases, the J end lost 3 bases, and 13 bases lay between the germline ends. CDR3 length: 15 amino acids. For the CDR3, the DNA is TGTGCCAGCAGTGAATACGGGTTCGGGGAAGAGACCCAGTACTTC. This encodes CASSEYGFGEETQYF.

The J gene is TRBJ1-4, the V gene TRBV5-4; 8 bases map to TRBD1. Unmatched junction bases numbered 6, after V lost 4 bases and J lost 4 bases. Germline V lookup: CDR1 SGHNT, CDR2 YYREEE (reference sequence). The CDR3 runs 15 residues. This chain's CDR3 is CASSLGDRGNEKLFF. CDR3 sequence (DNA): TGTGCCAGCAGCCTCGGCGACAGGGGTAATGAAAAACTGTTTTTT.

V is TRBV5-1 and J is TRBJ1-5; TRBD1 is a possible D gene (5 bases). Per the germline V gene, CDR1 is SGHRS and CDR2 is YFSETQ. With 4 bases removed from V and 7 bases from J, the gap between germline ends came to 15 bases. The CDR3 extends over 14 amino acids. The CDR3 nucleotides read TGCGCCAGCAGCACGCAGGGAGGGGTCCAGCCCCAGCATTTT. Amino acid sequence: CASSTQGGVQPQHF.

The chain uses TRBV19 and TRBJ1-5; the D is unclear. Germline CDR1 is LNHDA and CDR2 is SQIVND (reference sequence). V shed 1 base and J shed 4 bases, with 11 bases lying between them. The CDR3 spans 15 residues. CDR3: CASSIVRETNQPQHF. CDR3 DNA: TGTGCCAGTAGTATAGTTAGGGAGACGAATCAGCCCCAGCATTTT.

V gene TRBV6-1 combines with J gene TRBJ2-2; TRBD2 is a possible D gene (6 bases). The germline V gene encodes CDR1 MNHNS and CDR2 SASEGT. There are 14 residues in the CDR3. V was trimmed by 7 bases and J by 4 bases, leaving 13 bases between them. In nucleotides, the CDR3 is TGTGCCAGCACCACCTTGGGGGGCACCGGGGAGCTGTTTTTT. Its translation: CASTTLGGTGELFF.

This clone was seen a single time. The V and J genes are TRBV6-5 and TRBJ2-5; maybe TRBD1 (6 bases). Trimming pared 8 bases from V and 2 bases from J, leaving 15 bases between. CDR1 is MNHEY, CDR2 SVGAGI, per germline. The CDR3 length is 14 residues. The CDR3 region is CASARLGTQETQYF. In nucleotides, the CDR3 is TGTGCCAGCGCCCGGTTGGGGACACAAGAGACCCAGTACTTC.

The chain employs TRBV7-7 and TRBJ2-5; 7 nucleotides agree with TRBD2. The CDR3 loop spans 16 amino acids. With 3 bases clipped from V and 3 bases from J, the junction kept 10 bases outside the gene matches. Germline V gene data show CDR1 as SSHAT and CDR2 as FNYEAQ (reference sequence). CDR3 bases: TGTGCCAGCAGCTTCGGATTGTGGGCGGGGGAAGAGACCCAGTACTTC. Translation: CASSFGLWAGEETQYF.

The genes are TRBV9 and TRBJ2-1; 8 bases fit TRBD2. Looked up from germline, CDR1 is SGDLS and CDR2 is YYNGEE. The CDR3 loop spans 15 amino acids. V lost 0 bases, J lost 7 bases, and 6 bases stayed unmatched. The CDR3 loop reads CASSVAGGGHNEQFF. The CDR3 DNA sequence: TGTGCCAGCAGCGTAGCCGGGGGGGGCCATAATGAGCAGTTCTTC. Variable domain in full (rest from reference TRBV9 and TRBJ2-1): DSGVTQTPKHLITATGQRVTLRCSPRSGDLSVYWYQQSLDQGLQFLIQYYNGEERAKGNILERFSAQQFPDLHSELNLSSLELGDSALYFCASSVAGGGHNEQFFGPGTRLTVL.

V and J are TRBV9 and TRBJ1-3, with TRBD1 matching 10 bases. Germline V gene lookup returns CDR1 SGDLS and CDR2 YYNGEE. With V trimmed by 4 bases and J by 4 bases, 11 bases remained unmatched. CDR3 length equals 17 residues. CDR3 protein: CASSPQLTGGVGNTIYF. The CDR3 bases are TGTGCCAGCAGCCCTCAGTTGACAGGGGGCGTGGGAAACACCATATATTTT.

The chain recombines TRBV7-3 with TRBJ2-5; 8 nucleotides line up with TRBD2. Germline loops: CDR1 SGHTA, CDR2 FQGTGA. CDR3 size: 14 residues. Trimming took 8 bases from V and 4 from J; bases not matched to a gene: 9. The CDR3 loop is CASGRTSGGETQYF. The CDR3 nucleotides are TGTGCCAGCGGCCGAACGAGCGGGGGAGAGACCCAGTACTTC.

This clone showed up just once. This chain connects TRBV6-6 to TRBJ1-1, with a possible D match to TRBD1 (6 bases). This CDR3 has 16 amino acids. Germline values: CDR1 MNHNY, CDR2 SVGAGI (reference sequence). The V and J ends lost 6 bases and 0 bases respectively, with 17 bases between them. CDR3 protein: CASRPRGEGMNTEAFF. The DNA of the CDR3 is TGTGCCAGCAGACCAAGGGGGGAGGGAATGAACACTGAAGCTTTCTTT.

This chain connects TRBV25-1 to TRBJ2-2; 9 bases line up with TRBD2. The CDR3 covers 16 residues. V shed 1 base, J shed 5 bases, and the junction held 5 bases outside the gene matches. The V gene's germline CDR1 is MGHDK and CDR2 SYGVNS. Here the CDR3 reads CASSESAGGPTGELFF. The CDR3 DNA follows: TGTGCCAGCAGTGAATCCGCGGGGGGGCCTACCGGGGAGCTGTTTTTT.

This clone was recorded once. J is TRBJ2-3 and V is TRBV12-1; TRBD2, the D gene given by the table, was not confirmed from the DNA. TRBV12-1 is given as a pseudogene. The CDR3 is 15 amino acids. DNA of the CDR3: TGTGCCAGCAGCTTCCGGACTCCTATCACAGATACGCAGTATTTT. Translating gives CASSFRTPITDTQYF.

This clone was counted once. V gene TRBV5-8 combines with J gene TRBJ1-1; no definite D call. Deletions cut 2 bases from V and 11 bases from J, with 19 bases between. The germline gives CDR1 SGHTS, CDR2 YDEGEE. The CDR3 covers 14 residues. CDR3 residues: CASSFGWSGFGAFF. The CDR3 DNA reads TGTGCCAGCAGCTTTGGTTGGTCGGGGTTTGGGGCTTTCTTT.